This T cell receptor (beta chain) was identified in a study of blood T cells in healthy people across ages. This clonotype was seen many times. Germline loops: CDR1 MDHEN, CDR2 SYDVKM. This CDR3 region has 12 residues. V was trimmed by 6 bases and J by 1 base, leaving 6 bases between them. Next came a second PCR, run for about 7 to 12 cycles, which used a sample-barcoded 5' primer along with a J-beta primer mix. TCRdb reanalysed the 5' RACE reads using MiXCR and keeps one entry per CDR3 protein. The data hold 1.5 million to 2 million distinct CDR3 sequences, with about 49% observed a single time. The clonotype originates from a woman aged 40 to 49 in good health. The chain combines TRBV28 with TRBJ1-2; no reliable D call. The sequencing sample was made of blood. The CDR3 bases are TGTGCCAGCAGCCCTATTAACTATGGCTACACCTTC. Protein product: CASSPINYGYTF.